This TCR beta chain was recorded in a study of T cell responses to AZD1222 COVID-19 vaccine. The study, taken as a whole, reports: Close to half of all spike-specific TCRs reportedly target regions of the variants that are unmutated.

Only in-frame clones appear in the TCRdb table, and some are missing; sequencing was by immunoSEQ multiplex PCR. This table holds about 100,000 clones, around 89% found once. V was clipped by 4 bases and J by 0 bases, with 12 bases between them. The germline CDR1 and CDR2 sequences are KGHDR and SFDVKD. The CDR3 length is 16 residues. Turning to this clone: The antigen remains undetermined.

Sequences were derived from peripheral blood, sampled on day 0 of AZD1222 vaccination. V and J are TRBV24-1 and TRBJ2-1, with no clear D. The source is an adult in good health. The CDR3 loop is CATSESIWSSYNEQFF. For the CDR3, the DNA is TGTGCCACCAGTGAGTCTATCTGGAGCTCCTACAATGAGCAGTTCTTC.